This T cell receptor beta chain was recorded in a study of identical twins. This clonotype was seen a handful of times. Healthy Caucasian donors formed the entire cohort. The V end was cut by 5 bases, the J end by 2 bases, with 16 bases between. The CDR3 totals 16 residues. Germline values: CDR1 SEHNR, CDR2 FQNEAQ (reference sequence). MiXCR was run by TCRdb on the 5' RACE reads, yielding one entry per CDR3 protein. This table holds hundreds of thousands of distinct CDR3 sequences, about 18% found once. The same sample was also studied in work on T cells expressing NK-cell markers. That source reports: Sorting was restricted to alpha-beta TCR T cells by an anti-gamma-delta TCR antibody in several experiments. For a few donors, these clonotypes were likewise the leading ones in the CD3+CD56-NKG2C+ fraction.

Sequenced: PBMCs. The chain carries TRBV7-9 and TRBJ2-1; D gene ambiguous. This clonotype was sampled from a young woman in good health. CDR3: CASSAVGPDPYNEQFF. The CDR3, as DNA: TGTGCCAGCAGCGCCGTAGGGCCGGACCCCTACAATGAGCAGTTCTTC.